A selection of T cell receptor beta chains follows, all from one sample in a study of blood T cell repertoires in COVID-19. Assay: immunoSEQ multiplex PCR; the TCRdb copy retains only in-frame clones and omits some. This table holds more than 200,000 clones, roughly 85% found once. The sequenced sample was PBMCs or T cells enriched from blood (not recorded which). The receptors shown here come from a man younger than 45 who had recovered from COVID-19. Both conserved end residues are part of each CDR3. D genes are given only for firm matches. Not every row has a clone size; where given, it reads once, few, many or a size class.

CDR3 DNA: TGTGCCAGTAGTCCGGATGCCGGCAGGGGCACTGAAGCTTTCTTT
CDR3 protein: CASSPDAGRGTEAFF
J gene: TRBJ1-1
D gene: .
clone size: .
V gene: TRBV19

CDR3 DNA: TGCGCCAGCAGCCAAGGGGCGGGGGGCTACACAGATACGCAGTATTTT
CDR3 protein: CASSQGAGGYTDTQYF
J gene: TRBJ2-3
D gene: TRBD2
clone size: .
V gene: TRBV4-1

CDR3 DNA: TGCGCCAGCAGCTCGGGACAGGGATCCACTAACTATGGCTACACCTTC
CDR3 protein: CASSSGQGSTNYGYTF
J gene: TRBJ1-2
D gene: TRBD1
clone size: .
V gene: TRBV5-1

CDR3 DNA: TGTGCCAGCAGCTTGGATAGTCCCACCTCCTACAATGAGCAGTTCTTC
CDR3 protein: CASSLDSPTSYNEQFF
J gene: TRBJ2-1
D gene: .
clone size: .
V gene: TRBV5-4

CDR3 DNA: TGCGCCAGCAGCCAAGGACTATCCCAAGAGACCCAGTACTTC
CDR3 protein: CASSQGLSQETQYF
J gene: TRBJ2-5
D gene: .
clone size: .
V gene: TRBV4-1

CDR3 DNA: TGTGCCAGTGTTACAGGGGGCTCTGGAAACACCATATATTTT
CDR3 protein: CASVTGGSGNTIYF
J gene: TRBJ1-3
D gene: TRBD1
clone size: .
V gene: TRBV2

CDR3 DNA: TGTGCCAGCAGCCAACGGACAGCGGGGGAAGCTTTCTTT
CDR3 protein: CASSQRTAGEAFF
J gene: TRBJ1-1
D gene: .
clone size: .
V gene: TRBV11-2

CDR3 DNA: TGTGCCAGCAGTTTATCGCAAGGCGGGAGGTGGAATGAGCAGTTCTTC
CDR3 protein: CASSLSQGGRWNEQFF
J gene: TRBJ2-1
D gene: TRBD2
clone size: once
V gene: TRBV27

CDR3 DNA: TGCGCCAGCAGCTTGGCTCAGGGGACAGGGTCCTACGAGCAGTACTTC
CDR3 protein: CASSLAQGTGSYEQYF
J gene: TRBJ2-7
D gene: TRBD1
clone size: .
V gene: TRBV5-1

CDR3 DNA: TGTGCCAGCAGCACTACAGGGTACTACGAGCAGTACTTC
CDR3 protein: CASSTTGYYEQYF
J gene: TRBJ2-7
D gene: .
clone size: .
V gene: TRBV7-9

CDR3 DNA: TGTGCCAGTAGTTCATTAGCGGGGAGCACAGATACGCAGTATTTT
CDR3 protein: CASSSLAGSTDTQYF
J gene: TRBJ2-3
D gene: TRBD2
clone size: .
V gene: TRBV19

CDR3 DNA: TGTGCCAGCAGTCCGGGTCCACCGTTGGAGACCCAGTACTTC
CDR3 protein: CASSPGPPLETQYF
J gene: TRBJ2-5
D gene: .
clone size: .
V gene: TRBV6-5

CDR3 DNA: TGTGCCATCAGTGCCAGCGGGACCAACTCCTACGAGCAGTACTTC
CDR3 protein: CAISASGTNSYEQYF
J gene: TRBJ2-7
D gene: TRBD2
clone size: .
V gene: TRBV10-3

CDR3 DNA: TGTGCCAGTAGTATGACAACGACAGGGTGGAAGAACACTGAAGCTTTCTTT
CDR3 protein: CASSMTTTGWKNTEAFF
J gene: TRBJ1-1
D gene: TRBD1
clone size: .
V gene: TRBV19

CDR3 DNA: TGTGCCAGCAGCTTGGGGGCCGTGGACAGGGGAGAGACCCAGTACTTC
CDR3 protein: CASSLGAVDRGETQYF
J gene: TRBJ2-5
D gene: TRBD1
clone size: .
V gene: TRBV5-8

CDR3 DNA: TGTGCCAGCAGCACCCCGGGACAGGGTACAGATACGCAGTATTTT
CDR3 protein: CASSTPGQGTDTQYF
J gene: TRBJ2-3
D gene: TRBD1
clone size: .
V gene: TRBV5-5

CDR3 DNA: TGTGCCAGCAGCGTAGATGTAGGAGGGCGCGGCACTGAAGCTTTCTTT
CDR3 protein: CASSVDVGGRGTEAFF
J gene: TRBJ1-1
D gene: .
clone size: .
V gene: TRBV9

CDR3 DNA: TGTGCCAGCAGCGCGCCCGGGAGGGGTAACACTGAAGCTTTCTTT
CDR3 protein: CASSAPGRGNTEAFF
J gene: TRBJ1-1
D gene: .
clone size: .
V gene: TRBV9

CDR3 DNA: TGCGCCAGCAGCTTGGAGGGACTAGCGGGAGGATCAGAGACCCAGTACTTC
CDR3 protein: CASSLEGLAGGSETQYF
J gene: TRBJ2-5
D gene: TRBD2
clone size: .
V gene: TRBV5-1

CDR3 DNA: TGTGCCAGCTCACCAAGGACAGGAGAATCAACTGAAGCTTTCTTT
CDR3 protein: CASSPRTGESTEAFF
J gene: TRBJ1-1
D gene: TRBD1
clone size: .
V gene: TRBV18

CDR3 DNA: TGTGCCATCAGTGTAGGAGAGATTTCCTACAATGAGCAGTTCTTC
CDR3 protein: CAISVGEISYNEQFF
J gene: TRBJ2-1
D gene: .
clone size: .
V gene: TRBV10-3

CDR3 DNA: TGCAGTGCTAGTTTGGACAGAGATTACTATGGCTACACCTTC
CDR3 protein: CSASLDRDYYGYTF
J gene: TRBJ1-2
D gene: .
clone size: .
V gene: TRBV20-1

CDR3 DNA: TGCGCCAGCAACTCGCCGTTACAGGGGCCTTACCAAGAGACCCAGTACTTC
CDR3 protein: CASNSPLQGPYQETQYF
J gene: TRBJ2-5
D gene: TRBD1
clone size: .
V gene: TRBV5-1

CDR3 DNA: TGCAGCGCGAGAGGAGGACGGAGCTCGAACACTGAAGCTTTCTTT
CDR3 protein: CSARGGRSSNTEAFF
J gene: TRBJ1-1
D gene: .
clone size: once
V gene: TRBV29-1

CDR3 DNA: TGTGCCAGCAGCCCCATGGGGGCAGGGGCTCGCACCGGGGAGCTGTTTTTT
CDR3 protein: CASSPMGAGARTGELFF
J gene: TRBJ2-2
D gene: .
clone size: few
V gene: TRBV4-2

CDR3 DNA: TGTGCCAGCAGTTACAGGGAGATTTCAGATACGCAGTATTTT
CDR3 protein: CASSYREISDTQYF
J gene: TRBJ2-3
D gene: .
clone size: .
V gene: TRBV6-5

CDR3 DNA: TGCGCCAGCAGCTTGCTTGGGCGATCCTATGGCTACACCTTC
CDR3 protein: CASSLLGRSYGYTF
J gene: TRBJ1-2
D gene: .
clone size: .
V gene: TRBV5-1

CDR3 DNA: TGCGCCAGCAGCCAAGGCCAGGGTACTGGAAACACCATATATTTT
CDR3 protein: CASSQGQGTGNTIYF
J gene: TRBJ1-3
D gene: .
clone size: .
V gene: TRBV4-1

CDR3 DNA: TGTGCCAGCAGCTACCGACAGGGGGCCTACGAGCAGTACTTC
CDR3 protein: CASSYRQGAYEQYF
J gene: TRBJ2-7
D gene: TRBD1
clone size: .
V gene: TRBV5-6

CDR3 DNA: TGTGCCAGCAGCCCCGGGACAGCAAATTCACCCCTCCACTTT
CDR3 protein: CASSPGTANSPLHF
J gene: TRBJ1-6
D gene: TRBD1
clone size: .
V gene: TRBV27

CDR3 DNA: TGTGCCAGCAGCCCTAGACGGATCAACCCGGGGGAGCAGTACTTC
CDR3 protein: CASSPRRINPGEQYF
J gene: TRBJ2-7
D gene: .
clone size: .
V gene: TRBV7-8

CDR3 DNA: TGTGCCAGCAGCTTAGACGCGAGCGGGAGTACTTCGTGGAAGTACTTC
CDR3 protein: CASSLDASGSTSWKYF
J gene: TRBJ2-7
D gene: TRBD2
clone size: .
V gene: TRBV11-2

CDR3 DNA: TGTGCCAGCTGTAGCGGGGGCCCTGCCTACAATGAGCAGTTCTTC
CDR3 protein: CASCSGGPAYNEQFF
J gene: TRBJ2-1
D gene: TRBD2
clone size: .
V gene: TRBV2

CDR3 DNA: TGTGCCAGCGCAGAGGGGGTTTACGAGCAGTACTTC
CDR3 protein: CASAEGVYEQYF
J gene: TRBJ2-7
D gene: .
clone size: few
V gene: TRBV2

CDR3 DNA: TGTGCCAGCAGTGAACAGGGGCTTGGCGAGCAGTACTTC
CDR3 protein: CASSEQGLGEQYF
J gene: TRBJ2-7
D gene: .
clone size: .
V gene: TRBV2

CDR3 DNA: TGTGCCAGTAGTGGCTCACAGGGATCTGGCTACACCTTC
CDR3 protein: CASSGSQGSGYTF
J gene: TRBJ1-2
D gene: .
clone size: .
V gene: TRBV19

CDR3 DNA: TGTGCCAGCACCCAGCGGGGGGCTAATGAAAAACTGTTTTTT
CDR3 protein: CASTQRGANEKLFF
J gene: TRBJ1-4
D gene: .
clone size: .
V gene: TRBV5-4

CDR3 DNA: TGCGCCAGCAGCCTACACCGGACAGGGGTGGGCTACGAGCAGTACTTC
CDR3 protein: CASSLHRTGVGYEQYF
J gene: TRBJ2-7
D gene: TRBD1
clone size: .
V gene: TRBV4-1

CDR3 DNA: TGTGCCAGCAGCTTAGATTGGGGGGGAGACTACAATGAGCAGTTCTTC
CDR3 protein: CASSLDWGGDYNEQFF
J gene: TRBJ2-1
D gene: TRBD2
clone size: .
V gene: TRBV7-9

CDR3 DNA: TGTGCCAGCAGCCGGGGGGGGGTCTACAATGAGCAGTTCTTC
CDR3 protein: CASSRGGVYNEQFF
J gene: TRBJ2-1
D gene: TRBD2
clone size: .
V gene: TRBV11-2

CDR3 DNA: TGTGCCAGCAGTGAACTTAGCAGGGGGCGAGGGAACACTGAAGCTTTCTTT
CDR3 protein: CASSELSRGRGNTEAFF
J gene: TRBJ1-1
D gene: TRBD1
clone size: once
V gene: TRBV25-1

CDR3 DNA: TGTGCCAGCAGTCCTGAGATTGCCAAAAACATTCAGTACTTC
CDR3 protein: CASSPEIAKNIQYF
J gene: TRBJ2-4
D gene: .
clone size: .
V gene: TRBV4-2

CDR3 DNA: TGCAGTGCTAGTGTACAGGTGTTTGAGACCCAGTACTTC
CDR3 protein: CSASVQVFETQYF
J gene: TRBJ2-5
D gene: .
clone size: once
V gene: TRBV20-1

CDR3 DNA: TGTGCCAGCAGCCTGTCCACTGAAGCTTTCTTT
CDR3 protein: CASSLSTEAFF
J gene: TRBJ1-1
D gene: .
clone size: .
V gene: TRBV7-9

CDR3 DNA: TGTGCCAGTAGTCCCCGGGAGGGTGGGGGCAATCAGCCCCAGCATTTT
CDR3 protein: CASSPREGGGNQPQHF
J gene: TRBJ1-5
D gene: .
clone size: .
V gene: TRBV19

CDR3 DNA: TGTGCCAGCAGTTACTCGGGACATAATCCTAACTATGGCTACACCTTC
CDR3 protein: CASSYSGHNPNYGYTF
J gene: TRBJ1-2
D gene: .
clone size: .
V gene: TRBV6-5

CDR3 DNA: TGTGCCAGCAGTGATCAGGGGGTAATGCGAAACACCATATATTTT
CDR3 protein: CASSDQGVMRNTIYF
J gene: TRBJ1-3
D gene: TRBD1
clone size: .
V gene: TRBV2

CDR3 DNA: TGTGCCAGCAGCAAAGTCCGAGAAGAGCCACCGGGACAACTTAACTATGGCTACACCTTC
CDR3 protein: CASSKVREEPPGQLNYGYTF
J gene: TRBJ1-2
D gene: .
clone size: .
V gene: TRBV21-1

CDR3 DNA: TGTGCCAGCAGCACCCGGACAGATAACTACGAGCAGTACTTC
CDR3 protein: CASSTRTDNYEQYF
J gene: TRBJ2-7
D gene: .
clone size: .
V gene: TRBV9

CDR3 DNA: TGTGCCAGCAGCTTGGCCACAGCCTACAATGAGCAGTTCTTC
CDR3 protein: CASSLATAYNEQFF
J gene: TRBJ2-1
D gene: .
clone size: .
V gene: TRBV5-6

CDR3 DNA: TGCGCCAGCAGCTTTGGACAGGGAGATGAAAAACTGTTTTTT
CDR3 protein: CASSFGQGDEKLFF
J gene: TRBJ1-4
D gene: TRBD1
clone size: .
V gene: TRBV5-1

CDR3 DNA: TGTGCCAGCAGCTCCGGGACTGTTGTCTCGGACACTGAAGCTTTCTTT
CDR3 protein: CASSSGTVVSDTEAFF
J gene: TRBJ1-1
D gene: .
clone size: .
V gene: TRBV5-6

CDR3 DNA: TGTGCCAGTAGTCTAATTACAGGTGTCGGCTATGGCTACACCTTC
CDR3 protein: CASSLITGVGYGYTF
J gene: TRBJ1-2
D gene: .
clone size: .
V gene: TRBV19

CDR3 DNA: TGCGCCAGCAGTGAGTCCAACGGACAGCCACTAGCCAAAAACATTCAGTACTTC
CDR3 protein: CASSESNGQPLAKNIQYF
J gene: TRBJ2-4
D gene: .
clone size: .
V gene: TRBV10-1

CDR3 DNA: TGTGCTAGCAGCTCAGGACTAGCGGGGAGAGGCGGGGAGCTGTTTTTT
CDR3 protein: CASSSGLAGRGGELFF
J gene: TRBJ2-2
D gene: TRBD2
clone size: .
V gene: TRBV7-7

CDR3 DNA: TGTGCCAGCAGCCGTTGGACAGGGGAGACTGAAGCTTTCTTT
CDR3 protein: CASSRWTGETEAFF
J gene: TRBJ1-1
D gene: TRBD1
clone size: .
V gene: TRBV7-8

CDR3 DNA: TGTGCCAGCAGTTACGTAGGGGGATCTGGCTACACCTTC
CDR3 protein: CASSYVGGSGYTF
J gene: TRBJ1-2
D gene: .
clone size: .
V gene: TRBV6-5